Listed below are T cell receptor beta chains from one sample, sequenced in a study of blood T cell repertoires in COVID-19. Sequencing was performed with immunoSEQ multiplex PCR; in TCRdb, only in-frame clones are kept and a portion is missing. The sample lists 200,000 to 250,000 clones, around 83% occurring once. The specimen sequenced was peripheral blood. These TCRs come from a man aged 35-49 years with acute or convalescent COVID-19. The CDR3 runs from the conserved cysteine through the conserved F or W. D genes are given only for firm matches. For some rows the clone size is stated as once, few or many, or as a class when expanded; others skip it.

.,TRBV20-1,TRBJ1-1,.,CSASHGLSTEAFF,TGCAGTGCTAGTCACGGACTGAGCACTGAAGCTTTCTTT
.,TRBV12-5,TRBJ1-6,.,CASGLVLRGTNSPLHF,TGTGCTAGTGGTTTGGTACTTAGGGGAACCAATTCACCCCTCCACTTT
.,TRBV2,TRBJ2-7,once,CASSGPEGSYEQYF,TGTGCCAGCAGTGGGCCAGAGGGATCCTACGAGCAGTACTTC
TRBD2,TRBV18,TRBJ2-5,.,CASSPPSGGARETQYF,TGTGCCAGCTCACCACCCAGCGGGGGGGCCCGGGAGACCCAGTACTTC
TRBD1,TRBV2,TRBJ2-7,.,CASTPAGQGYEQYF,TGTGCCAGCACTCCAGCGGGACAGGGGTACGAGCAGTACTTC
.,TRBV10-2,TRBJ2-5,.,CASSVGGTQETQYF,TGCGCCAGCAGTGTGGGGGGAACGCAAGAGACCCAGTACTTC
.,TRBV2,TRBJ1-2,.,CASRADGLGYTF,TGTGCCAGCAGGGCCGACGGACTCGGCTACACCTTC
TRBD1,TRBV18,TRBJ1-2,.,CASSQGRTGGYTF,TGTGCCAGCTCACAAGGACGGACAGGGGGCTACACCTTC
.,TRBV27,TRBJ1-5,.,CASSPIFPAVREGQPQHF,TGTGCCAGCAGTCCTATATTCCCCGCGGTAAGGGAGGGGCAGCCCCAGCATTTT
TRBD2,TRBV6-2/TRBV6-3,TRBJ2-3,once,CASSRGGATDTQYF,TGTGCCAGCAGTCGGGGGGGGGCGACAGATACGCAGTATTTT
TRBD1,TRBV15,TRBJ2-5,.,CATSSWTGEQETQYF,TGTGCCACCAGCAGTTGGACAGGGGAACAAGAGACCCAGTACTTC
.,TRBV19,TRBJ1-2,.,CASSTPREGVGGYTF,TGTGCCAGTAGTACCCCTCGTGAGGGGGTAGGAGGCTACACCTTC
.,TRBV6-5,TRBJ1-2,.,CATQGKGNYGYTF,TGTGCCACTCAGGGGAAAGGGAACTATGGCTACACCTTC
TRBD1,TRBV5-1,TRBJ2-7,.,CASRGDRGIYEQYF,TGCGCCAGCAGGGGGGACAGGGGAATCTACGAGCAGTACTTC
TRBD1,TRBV7-2,TRBJ1-2,once,CASSSGDRERTF,TGTGCCAGCAGCTCCGGGGACAGGGAAAGGACCTTC
TRBD2,TRBV6-2/TRBV6-3,TRBJ2-2,.,CASSYSLAGTGELFF,TGTGCCAGCAGTTACTCGCTAGCGGGGACCGGGGAGCTGTTTTTT
.,TRBV10-3,TRBJ2-2,.,CAISYTGDTGELFF,TGTGCCATCAGTTATACAGGTGACACCGGGGAGCTGTTTTTT
TRBD1,TRBV30,TRBJ2-5,.,CAWSAQTGQETQYF,TGTGCCTGGAGTGCACAGACAGGGCAAGAGACCCAGTACTTC
.,TRBV11-3,TRBJ2-5,.,CASSSNQETQYF,TGTGCCAGCAGCTCCAACCAAGAGACCCAGTACTTC
.,TRBV10-1,TRBJ1-5,few,CASSDSNQPQHF,TGCGCCAGCAGTGATTCAAATCAGCCCCAGCATTTT
TRBD1,TRBV28,TRBJ1-2,.,CASSHGTVHGYTF,TGTGCCAGCAGTCACGGGACAGTTCATGGCTACACCTTC
.,TRBV2,TRBJ2-7,.,CASRGGGFYEQYF,TGTGCCAGCAGGGGGGGAGGTTTTTACGAGCAGTACTTC
.,TRBV12-3/TRBV12-4,TRBJ1-1,.,CASTRGFEAFF,TGTGCCAGCACCCGGGGGTTTGAAGCTTTCTTT
.,TRBV14,TRBJ1-1,.,CASSPRVFPGGEAFF,TGTGCCAGCAGCCCCCGGGTTTTCCCTGGAGGAGAAGCTTTCTTT
.,TRBV5-1,TRBJ2-7,.,CASSLGRPYEQYF,TGCGCCAGCAGCTTGGGCAGGCCCTACGAGCAGTACTTC
.,TRBV7-2,TRBJ1-4,once,CASSPRRATNEKLFF,TGTGCCAGCAGCCCCCGACGGGCAACTAATGAAAAACTGTTTTTT
TRBD2,TRBV9,TRBJ2-1,.,CASSEGTSGGAKYNEQFF,TGTGCCAGCAGCGAGGGGACTAGCGGGGGGGCCAAGTACAATGAGCAGTTCTTC
TRBD1,TRBV19,TRBJ1-5,once,CASRSPGTGGLISNQPQHF,TGTGCCAGTAGAAGCCCCGGGACAGGGGGGCTAATTAGCAATCAGCCCCAGCATTTT
.,TRBV12-3/TRBV12-4,TRBJ1-1,.,CASSPRGTEAFF,TGTGCCAGCAGTCCCCGCGGGACTGAAGCTTTCTTT
TRBD1,TRBV2,TRBJ1-6,.,CASSYDRGGENSPLHF,TGTGCCAGCAGTTATGACAGGGGTGGGGAAAATTCACCCCTCCACTTT
.,TRBV19,TRBJ2-6,few,CASSTFTYTSGANVLTF,TGTGCCAGTAGTACGTTCACTTATACCTCTGGGGCCAACGTCCTGACTTTC
.,TRBV5-4,TRBJ2-3,.,CASTQGTLRTDTQYF,TGTGCCAGCACCCAGGGGACCCTTAGGACAGATACGCAGTATTTT
TRBD1,TRBV30,TRBJ1-2,.,CAWSVPGGSYGYTF,TGTGCCTGGAGTGTACCAGGGGGTAGCTATGGCTACACCTTC
TRBD2,TRBV18,TRBJ2-2,.,CASSPGGNTGELFF,TGTGCCAGCTCGCCGGGGGGAAACACCGGGGAGCTGTTTTTT
TRBD1,TRBV30,TRBJ1-6,.,CAWSVLQGDSPLHF,TGTGCCTGGAGTGTCCTTCAGGGGGACTCACCCCTCCACTTT
.,TRBV5-1,TRBJ1-1,.,CASSYLQGPNTEAFF,TGCGCCAGCAGTTATTTACAGGGCCCGAACACTGAAGCTTTCTTT